This T cell receptor beta chain was observed in a study of blood T cells in healthy people across ages. Study observations and caveats: The study found more naive CD4+ cells and higher diversity in long-lived than aged donors.

Trimming pared 0 bases from V and 3 bases from J, leaving 15 bases between. Germline CDR1 reads LNHNV; CDR2 reads YYDKDF (reference sequence). The CDR3 spans 17 residues. As concerns this clonotype: Antigen specificity is unknown.

Alongside a J-beta primer mix, a sample-barcoded 5' primer served in a second PCR lasting about 7 to 11 cycles. CDR3-containing paired-end reads numbered at least 2.5 million in each sample. TCRdb redid the calling of the 5' RACE reads with MiXCR, one entry per CDR3 protein. The sample has over 500,000 distinct CDR3 sequences; 27% are singletons. These data were likewise used in another study, on T cells of mothers and their children.

The chain combines TRBV15 with TRBJ2-4; tentative D call: TRBD2 (7 bases). Sequenced input: blood. The TCR originated in a boy aged 2 to 10 in good health. CDR3 loop: CATSREGRGGVKNIQYF. CDR3 nucleotide sequence: TGTGCCACCAGCAGAGAGGGAAGAGGGGGGGTCAAAAACATTCAGTACTTC. The variable domain in full, completed from reference TRBV15 and TRBJ2-4, reads DAMVIQNPRYQVTQFGKPVTLSCSQTLNHNVMYWYQQKSSQAPKLLFHYYDKDFNNEADTPDNFQSRRPNTSFCFLDIRSPGLGDTAMYLCATSREGRGGVKNIQYFGAGTRLSVL.